The 32 T cell receptor beta chains reported below all come from one sample, sequenced in a study of cytomegalovirus exposure and HLA in healthy donors (dated by TCRdb to about 2017). Library creation used the immunoSEQ multiplex PCR assay. For the multiplex PCR, a mixture combining 60 forward primers for TCR Vbeta segments and 13 reverse primers for TCR Jbeta segments was used. TCRdb's version of the immuneACCESS table is confined to in-frame rearrangements and falls short of the full clone set. An unresolved V gene accounts for under half of the shortfall where checked; the remainder is of unknown origin. Recorded for this sample are 65,000 to 95,000 clones; 78% of them occurred a single time. Around 5.4% of the sample lies in the top ten. Sequenced material: PBMCs. The receptors come from a male donor in good health and CMV-seropositive.

This clone came up a few times. Other DNA sequences within the sample encode an identical CDR3. The chain couples TRBV4-3 to TRBJ1-2; unclear D gene. V was shortened by 0 bases and J by 5 bases, with 10 bases between the two germline ends. Per the germline V gene, CDR1 is LGHNA and CDR2 is YSLEER. There are 14 residues in the CDR3. The CDR3 protein is CASSQDRTGYGYTF. The CDR3 DNA follows: TGCGCCAGCAGCCAAGATCGCACGGGGTATGGCTACACCTTC.

The chain combines TRBV5-6 with TRBJ2-1, with TRBD2 as a possible D gene (5 bases). V was cut by 1 base and J by 8 bases, with 7 bases left in between. Germline V gene lookup returns CDR1 SGHDT and CDR2 YYEEEE. The CDR3 consists of 12 residues. The DNA of the CDR3 is TGTGCCAGCAGCTTGTCGGGGTATGAGCAGTTCTTC. Translated: CASSLSGYEQFF.

J is TRBJ2-3 and V is TRBV4-1, with 7 bases fitting TRBD2. There are 17 residues in the CDR3. V gave up 0 bases and J gave up 4 bases; unmatched junction bases: 10. CDR1 MGHRA and CDR2 YSYEKL come from the germline V gene. CDR3 DNA sequence: TGCGCCAGCAGCCAAGAAGCTTTAGGACTAGTCCCAGATACGCAGTATTTT. It encodes CASSQEALGLVPDTQYF.

The rearrangement joins TRBV6-6 to TRBJ2-7; a possible D gene is TRBD2 (6 bases). Trimming left V 7 bases short and J 0 bases short, with 19 bases between. This CDR3 spans 16 amino acids. CDR1 MNHNY and CDR2 SVGAGI come from the germline V gene (reference sequence). For the CDR3, the DNA is TGTGCCAGCACCTATAGGGTGTCGGGGGACTCCTACGAGCAGTACTTC. Protein sequence: CASTYRVSGDSYEQYF.

The genes are TRBV27 and TRBJ2-3; unclear D gene. V lost 2 bases and J lost 3, with 3 bases in between. Per germline, CDR1 MNHEY and CDR2 SMNVEV (reference sequence). CDR3 length: 12 residues. CDR3: CASSLPTDTQYF. The DNA of the CDR3 is TGTGCCAGCAGTTTACCTACAGATACGCAGTATTTT.

This chain links TRBV10-3 with TRBJ1-2; TRBD1 might be the D (6 bases). Germline V CDR1 and CDR2: ENHRY, SYGVKD. Trimming pared 4 bases from V and 8 bases from J, leaving 17 bases between. The CDR3 has 14 residues. The CDR3 bases are TGTGCCATCAGTGGAGGGACAACCCTGGGAGGCTACACCTTC. Amino acids: CAISGGTTLGGYTF.

This chain uses TRBV6-5 with TRBJ2-5; D not resolved. V was pared by 3 bases and J by 5 bases, with 10 bases between. Germline CDR1 is MNHEY and CDR2 is SVGAGI. The CDR3 is 13 amino acids. The CDR3 bases are TGTGCCAGCAGTTATCGGAGTTGGGAGACCCAGTACTTC. Its protein is CASSYRSWETQYF.

J is TRBJ1-4 and V is TRBV4-2; 9 bases are a match to TRBD1. CDR3 length: 16 residues. Germline CDR1 and CDR2: LGHNA and YNFKEQ. J gave up 0 bases and V 4 bases, and 3 bases lay outside the gene matches. The CDR3 here is CASSRTGGATNEKLFF. The CDR3 DNA sequence: TGTGCCAGCAGCCGTACAGGGGGCGCAACTAATGAAAAACTGTTTTTT.

V usage is TRBV15 and J usage is TRBJ1-5; perhaps TRBD1 as D (5 bases). V lost 0 bases to trimming and J lost 4 bases, with 10 bases between them. Germline CDR1 LNHNV, CDR2 YYDKDF (reference sequence). The CDR3 length is 15 residues. The CDR3 nucleotides read TGTGCCACCAGCAGAGATCGGCAGGGAAATCAGCCCCAGCATTTT. Translating it yields CATSRDRQGNQPQHF.

This chain joins TRBV5-1 and TRBJ2-7; 10 bases match TRBD2. Germline V gene sequence: CDR1 SGHRS, CDR2 YFSETQ. J was trimmed by 3 bases and V by 5 bases; bases with no gene match: 26. The CDR3 has 21 residues. The CDR3 DNA is TGCGCCAGCAGTGACTTAGGACAGGGTTTTAGGACTAGCGGCGAAAACTACGAGCAGTACTTC. Its protein product is CASSDLGQGFRTSGENYEQYF.

The V gene is TRBV7-9, the J gene TRBJ2-5; D is perhaps TRBD1 (6 bases). This CDR3 has 14 amino acids. V was cut by 5 bases and J by 1 base, with 11 bases left in between. Germline CDR1 reads SEHNR; CDR2 reads FQNEAQ (reference sequence). CDR3 DNA: TGTGCCAGCAGCGCAACAGGGATCCAAGAGACCCAGTACTTC. This codes for CASSATGIQETQYF.

This chain's CDR3 is CASSIDLAETSEQYF. DNA for the CDR3: TGTGCCAGTAGTATAGATCTAGCGGAGACTAGCGAGCAGTACTTC. This chain joins TRBV19 and TRBJ2-7; 7 bases map to TRBD2. The junction had 8 bases not matched to a gene; V was cut back by 0 bases and J by 6 bases. Germline loops: CDR1 LNHDA, CDR2 SQIVND (reference sequence). The CDR3 is 15 amino acids.

This clone was counted a few times. V gene TRBV5-1 combines with J gene TRBJ2-1; 11 bases fit TRBD2. Trimming cost V 5 bases and J 7 bases; bases outside gene matches: 8. The CDR3 runs 15 residues. Germline V lookup: CDR1 SGHRS, CDR2 YFSETQ. The CDR3 region has the DNA TGCGCCAGCAGTTTGACTAGCGGGGTTATTAATGAGCAGTTCTTC. Its protein product is CASSLTSGVINEQFF.

This chain joins TRBV27 and TRBJ2-7; 7 nucleotides agree with TRBD1. With 2 bases clipped from V and 4 bases from J, the junction kept 8 bases outside the gene matches. CDR3 length equals 15 residues. Germline values: CDR1 MNHEY, CDR2 SMNVEV (reference sequence). CDR3 amino acids: CASSLKRQGMYEQYF. CDR3 coding DNA: TGTGCCAGCAGTTTAAAGAGACAGGGAATGTACGAGCAGTACTTC.

V and J are TRBV4-2 and TRBJ2-3; no firm D call. V gave up 1 base and J gave up 0 bases, with 8 bases separating them. The CDR3 totals 15 residues. Germline V gives CDR1 LGHNA, CDR2 YNFKEQ. The CDR3 DNA is TGTGCCAGCAGCCAAGGGAGTTCTAGCACAGATACGCAGTATTTT. Residues: CASSQGSSSTDTQYF.

The chain recombines TRBV28 with TRBJ2-5, with 7 bases that match TRBD1. The germline V gene encodes CDR1 MDHEN and CDR2 SYDVKM. J lost 4 bases, V lost 6 bases, and 8 bases had no gene match. The CDR3 consists of 14 residues. CDR3 amino acids: CASSSGQLGETQYF. The CDR3 DNA follows: TGTGCCAGCAGCTCGGGACAGCTAGGAGAGACCCAGTACTTC.

The rearrangement joins TRBV5-1 to TRBJ1-2; 9 bases agree with TRBD1. Per the germline V gene, CDR1 is SGHRS and CDR2 is YFSETQ. Germline trimming cut 0 bases from V and 3 bases from J; bases unmatched to any gene: 6. The CDR3 runs 16 residues. This chain's CDR3 is CASSLEGTGIYYGYTF. CDR3 nucleotides: TGCGCCAGCAGCTTGGAAGGGACAGGGATTTACTATGGCTACACCTTC.

A remark on this clone: The junction shows a germline mismatch at one end, possibly a read error. The chain uses TRBV4-1 and TRBJ1-3; D is ambiguous. The CDR3 totals 15 residues. Per the germline V gene, CDR1 is MGHRA and CDR2 is YSYEKL. CDR3 DNA: TGCGCCAGCAGCCAAATGCTGTTCTCTGGAGACACCATATATTTT. It specifies CASSQMLFSGDTIYF.

Remarks on this clone: Mismatch with germline at one junction end may stem from a read error. DNA of the CDR3: TGTGCCATCAGTGAGGGACAGCAGAAGCTTCTCTTT. Its translation is CAISEGQQKLLF. The chain joins TRBV10-3 to TRBJ1-1; D is perhaps TRBD1 (6 bases). The CDR3 consists of 12 residues. Germline CDR1 reads ENHRY; CDR2 reads SYGVKD.

The rearrangement uses TRBV5-1 and TRBJ2-5; TRBD1 agrees at 9 bases. Germline lookup yields CDR1 SGHRS and CDR2 YFSETQ. The CDR3 is 16 residues long. After removal of 2 bases from V and 4 bases from J, the junction contained 9 bases not matched to a gene. The CDR3 loop is CASSFRGQGTRETQYF. The CDR3 DNA reads as TGCGCCAGCAGCTTTAGGGGACAGGGAACACGAGAGACCCAGTACTTC.

The chain combines TRBV10-3 with TRBJ2-2; possible D gene TRBD2, 5 bases. CDR1 is ENHRY, CDR2 SYGVKD, per germline. The CDR3 spans 14 residues. Trimming shortened V by 2 bases and J by 4 bases, and 8 bases separated the two germline ends. In DNA form, the CDR3 reads TGTGCCATCAGTGAGGGAGGATTCACCGGGGAGCTGTTTTTT. This codes for CAISEGGFTGELFF.

On this clone: A junction end diverges from the germline sequence, so it may reflect a read error. The rearrangement links TRBV15 to TRBJ2-6; weak D call: TRBD1 (5 bases). This CDR3 contains 16 residues. Germline CDR1 reads LNHNV; CDR2 reads YYDKDF (reference sequence). The CDR3 sequence: CATSRDRTSGASVLTF. The CDR3 nucleotides read TGTGCCACCAGCAGGGACCGTACCTCTGGGGCCAGCGTCCTGACTTTC.

V is TRBV5-1 and J is TRBJ2-5, with D possibly TRBD2 on 6 matching bases. Germline CDR1 and CDR2: SGHRS and YFSETQ. Deletions cut 2 bases from V and 2 bases from J, with 10 bases between. This CDR3 contains 14 residues. The CDR3 spells CASSFIAAQETQYF. The CDR3 nucleotides are TGCGCCAGCAGCTTTATAGCGGCGCAAGAGACCCAGTACTTC.

V and J are TRBV9 and TRBJ1-5, with 9 nucleotides matching TRBD1. V lost 1 base to trimming and J lost 3 bases; unmatched junction nucleotides: 2. Per the germline V gene, CDR1 is SGDLS and CDR2 is YYNGEE. The CDR3 extends over 15 amino acids. The CDR3 protein is CASSVTGGVNQPQHF. CDR3 in DNA: TGTGCCAGCAGCGTAACAGGGGGCGTCAATCAGCCCCAGCATTTT.

V usage is TRBV7-9 and J usage is TRBJ1-1; weak D call: TRBD1 (5 bases). Germline V gene sequence: CDR1 SEHNR, CDR2 FQNEAQ (reference sequence). Trimming stripped 5 bases from V and 1 base from J, with 8 bases between. This CDR3 region has 13 residues. The DNA of the CDR3 is TGTGCCAGCAGCCCGGACACGAACACTGAAGCTTTCTTT. Translated: CASSPDTNTEAFF.

The V gene is TRBV19, the J gene TRBJ1-5; 7 nucleotides match TRBD1. This CDR3 has 17 residues. From germline, CDR1 is LNHDA and CDR2 SQIVND (reference sequence). Trimming at V came to 3 bases and at J to 1 base, leaving 9 bases not matched to a gene. In DNA form, the CDR3 reads TGTGCCAGTAGTATTTACGCAGGGGGGCAGAGCAATCAGCCCCAGCATTTT. Amino acid sequence: CASSIYAGGQSNQPQHF.

The CDR3 DNA sequence: TGTGCCAGCAGCCCGGGACAGTTTAACTATGGCTACACCTTC. This encodes CASSPGQFNYGYTF. This chain links TRBV28 with TRBJ1-2; 7 bases line up with TRBD1. Germline values: CDR1 MDHEN, CDR2 SYDVKM. This CDR3 is built from 14 residues. The trim removed 6 bases at V and 1 base at J, leaving 5 bases unmatched.

As to this clone: Other DNA sequences from this sample encode an identical CDR3 as well. The chain carries TRBV28 and TRBJ2-7; tentatively, D is TRBD2 (6 bases). Per germline, CDR1 MDHEN and CDR2 SYDVKM. The CDR3 has 12 amino acids. Trimming pared 7 bases from V and 2 bases from J, leaving 9 bases between. The CDR3 coding sequence is TGTGCCAGCACCGGGGGAGCCTACGAGCAGTACTTC. It codes for CASTGGAYEQYF.

The chain links TRBV2 to TRBJ2-7, with D perhaps TRBD1 (6 bases). The V and J ends lost 0 bases and 0 bases respectively, with 21 bases between them. This CDR3 comprises 19 residues. Germline CDR1 SNHLY, CDR2 FYNNEI. As DNA, the CDR3 is TGTGCCAGCAGTGAAGCGCTTCCGTGGGCAGGGGACGACTCCTACGAGCAGTACTTC. It translates to CASSEALPWAGDDSYEQYF.

The chain combines TRBV4-2 with TRBJ1-2; 9 nucleotides align to TRBD1. The CDR3 length is 17 residues. The V and J ends lost 1 base and 4 bases, in that order; junction bases with no gene match: 10. The germline CDR1 and CDR2 sequences are LGHNA and YNFKEQ. CDR3 amino acids: CASSQGAGQGYGYGYTF. Written as DNA, the CDR3 is TGTGCCAGCAGCCAAGGGGCGGGACAGGGATATGGCTATGGCTACACCTTC.

V usage is TRBV29-1 and J usage is TRBJ1-1, with a tentative D call TRBD1 (6 bases). This CDR3 is built from 13 residues. CDR1 and CDR2 (germline): SQVTM, ANQGSEA. Trimming pared 5 bases from V and 0 bases from J, leaving 10 bases between. The DNA of the CDR3 is TGCAGCGTTAGGGGACACCTGAACACTGAAGCTTTCTTT. It specifies CSVRGHLNTEAFF.

CDR3 loop: CASSQVMLQVSMGEQFF. The CDR3 DNA reads TGCGCCAGCAGCCAAGTAATGTTACAGGTCAGCATGGGTGAGCAGTTCTTC. The genes are TRBV4-3 and TRBJ2-1; possibly TRBD1 for D (5 bases). The CDR3 contains 17 residues. Per the germline V gene, CDR1 is LGHNA and CDR2 is YSLEER. V gave up 1 base and J gave up 9 bases, with 22 bases separating them.